This paragraph reports one TCR beta chain. The sample originates from a study of cytomegalovirus exposure and HLA in healthy donors. PCR involved 60 Vbeta and 13 Jbeta primers. Profiling relied on immunoSEQ multiplex PCR, and the TCRdb table lists in-frame clones only, not all of them. The sample shows more than 150,000 clones, less than 90% of them seen only once. This CDR3 has 15 amino acids. Germline V gene sequence: CDR1 SGHTA, CDR2 FQGNSA. V was shortened by 4 bases and J by 2 bases, with 15 bases between the two germline ends. V gene TRBV7-2 combines with J gene TRBJ2-7; D may be TRBD2 (7 bases). This TCR derives from a man aged 45-60 years in good health and CMV-seronegative. The sample taken for sequencing was PBMCs. This CDR3 is CASSSRGGGTYEQYF. The CDR3 nucleotides read TGTGCCAGCAGCTCCCGAGGGGGGGGGACCTACGAGCAGTACTTC.